The table lists the clone carrying this T cell receptor (beta chain) with a few counts. What it binds is unknown. One entry per CDR3 protein, called by TCRdb with MiXCR from the multiplex PCR reads. The top ten clones hold less than 1.5% of a sample with some 100,000 distinct CDR3 sequences, about 20% of them seen once. The data originate from a study of breast tumors, draining lymph nodes, adjacent tissues. This CDR3 has 15 residues. Per the germline V gene, CDR1 is LNHDA and CDR2 is SQIVND (reference sequence). V shed 5 bases, J shed 1 base, and the junction held 6 bases outside the gene matches. Study outcomes and limitations: The data were judged consistent with most tumor T cells coming from lymph node and expanding in tumor. That most tumor T cells come from lymph nodes remained unproven. Compared with lymph nodes, tumors were less diverse; compared with nontumor tissue, more. Tumor and nontumor repertoires were significantly more similar in luminal-like than in basal-like breast cancer.

The lymph nodes were axillary draining lymph nodes from breast cancer patients. The sequence came from a female donor with breast cancer. Some clones in this sample may be carry-over from other donors' samples. The chain carries TRBV19 and TRBJ2-3, with 7 bases lining up with TRBD2. The sample consisted of axillary lymph node tissue. Here the CDR3 reads CASSQIAGGTDTQYF. The CDR3, as DNA: TGTGCCAGTAGTCAAATAGCGGGCGGCACAGATACGCAGTATTTT.